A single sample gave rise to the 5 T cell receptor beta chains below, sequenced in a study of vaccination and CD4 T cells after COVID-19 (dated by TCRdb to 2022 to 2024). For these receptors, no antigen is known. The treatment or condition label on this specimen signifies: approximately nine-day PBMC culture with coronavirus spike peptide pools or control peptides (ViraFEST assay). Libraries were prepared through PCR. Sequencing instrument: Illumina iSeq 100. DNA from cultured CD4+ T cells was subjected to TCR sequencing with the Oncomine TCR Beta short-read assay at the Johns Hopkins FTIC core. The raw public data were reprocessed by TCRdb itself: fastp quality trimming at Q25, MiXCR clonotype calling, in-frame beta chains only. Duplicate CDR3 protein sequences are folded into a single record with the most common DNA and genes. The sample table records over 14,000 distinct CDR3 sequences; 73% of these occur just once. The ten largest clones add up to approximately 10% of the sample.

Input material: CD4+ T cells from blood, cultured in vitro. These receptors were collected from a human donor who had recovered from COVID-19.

The CDR3 DNA follows: TGTGCCAGTAGGACTAGCGGGAGGACCGGGGAGCTGTTTTTT. Translating gives CASRTSGRTGELFF. This chain connects TRBV19 to TRBJ2-2; 13 bases match TRBD2. Germline trimming cut 6 bases from V and 5 bases from J; bases unmatched to any gene: 0. CDR1 is LNHDA and CDR2 is SQIVND in the germline V gene (reference sequence). CDR3 size: 14 residues.

The CDR3 DNA follows: TGTGCCAGCAGCTTAGGCCTAGCGGGAAAGACCCAGTACTTC. Protein sequence: CASSLGLAGKTQYF. The chain couples TRBV11-3 to TRBJ2-5, with TRBD2 identical over 9 bases. CDR1 is SGHNT, CDR2 YENEEA, per germline. The CDR3 sequence is 14 residues long. With 1 base clipped from V and 6 bases from J, the junction kept 3 bases outside the gene matches.

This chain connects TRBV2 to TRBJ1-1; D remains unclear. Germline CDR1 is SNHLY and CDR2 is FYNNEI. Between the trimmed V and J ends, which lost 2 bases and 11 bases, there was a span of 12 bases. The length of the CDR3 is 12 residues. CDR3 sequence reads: CASSEQATDAFF. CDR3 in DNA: TGTGCCAGCAGTGAACAGGCGACGGACGCTTTCTTT. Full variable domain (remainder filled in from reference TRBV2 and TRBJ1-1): EPEVTQTPSHQVTQMGQEVILRCVPISNHLYFYWYRQILGQKVEFLVSFYNNEISEKSEIFDDQFSVERPDGSNFTLKIRSTKLEDSAMYFCASSEQATDAFFGQGTRLTVV.

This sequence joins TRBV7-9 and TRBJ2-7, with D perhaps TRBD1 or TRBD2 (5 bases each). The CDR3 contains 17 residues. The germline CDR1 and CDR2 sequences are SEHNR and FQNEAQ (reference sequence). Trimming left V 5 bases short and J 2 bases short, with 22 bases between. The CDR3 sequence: CASSRPPGAPGTYEQYF. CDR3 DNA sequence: TGTGCCAGCAGCCGCCCCCCCGGGGCCCCCGGCACCTACGAGCAGTACTTC.

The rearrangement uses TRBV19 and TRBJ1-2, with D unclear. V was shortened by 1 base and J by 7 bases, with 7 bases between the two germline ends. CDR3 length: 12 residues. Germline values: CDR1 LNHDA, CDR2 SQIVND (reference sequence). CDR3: CASSIVGAGYTF. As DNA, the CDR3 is TGTGCCAGTAGTATAGTGGGAGCTGGCTACACCTTC.